This TCR beta chain was identified in a study of T cell changes during pregnancy in multiple sclerosis. The CDR3 has 16 residues. V was shortened by 3 bases and J by 4 bases, with 13 bases between the two germline ends. Germline V gene data show CDR1 as SGHAT and CDR2 as FQNNGV. Using immunoSEQ multiplex PCR, the repertoire was profiled, and TCRdb retains in-frame clones only, with some absent. Among about 99,000 clones, approximately 95% were seen once, and the ten largest hold over 0.85%. The sample in question was peripheral blood, obtained after pregnancy. The TCR was taken from a female donor with multiple sclerosis, enrolled in a pregnancy study. The chain is built from TRBV11-2 and TRBJ2-6, with D perhaps TRBD1 (6 bases). As DNA, the CDR3 is TGTGCCAGCAGCTTTATCGCAGGGGTCGGGGCCAACGTCCTGACTTTC. It encodes CASSFIAGVGANVLTF. Full variable domain (rest looked up from reference TRBV11-2 and TRBJ2-6): EAGVAQSPRYKIIEKRQSVAFWCNPISGHATLYWYQQILGQGPKLLIQFQNNGVVDDSQLPKDRFSAERLKGVDSTLKIQPAKLEDSAVYLCASSFIAGVGANVLTFGAGSRLTVL.